This T cell receptor (beta chain) derives from a study of PD-1 blockade in classical Hodgkin lymphoma. CDR1 ENHRY and CDR2 SYGVKD come from the germline V gene. V lost 0 bases to trimming and J lost 6 bases, with 17 bases between them. CDR3 size: 16 residues. The time point is: cycle 4 day 1 (C4D1), after less than 7 weeks of nivolumab. Each patient experienced a relapse that followed autologous stem cell transplantation, and brentuximab vedotin exposure varied. TCRdb keeps only in-frame clones here, not all; method: immunoSEQ multiplex PCR. This table has tens of thousands of clones, roughly 80% appearing once. Points from the study as a whole: Patients who began taking nivolumab under 1 year after ASCT were left out. The study found that TCR diversity rose significantly by C4D1 in CD4+ but not CD8+ cells.

Comment on this clone: As yet, its antigen is unknown.

Source: peripheral blood mononuclear cells (PBMCs), taken before the fourth cycle of nivolumab. The clonotype was recovered from a human donor with classical Hodgkin lymphoma. The chain couples TRBV10-3 to TRBJ1-2; no definite D call. The CDR3, as DNA: TGTGCCATCAGTGAGTCTTTGGTCGGCGGGGAAAATGGCTACACCTTC. Translated: CAISESLVGGENGYTF.